This T cell receptor beta chain was profiled in a study of cytomegalovirus exposure and HLA in healthy donors. Vbeta (60) and Jbeta (13) primers were used in the PCR. Clones were sequenced by immunoSEQ multiplex PCR, and TCRdb holds only the in-frame ones, with some missing. The sample lists some 170,000 clones; roughly four fifths were seen once. The CDR3 is 13 amino acids. V was pared by 4 bases and J by 2 bases, with 11 bases between. Germline V gene sequence: CDR1 GTSNPN, CDR2 SVGIG (reference sequence). The chain links TRBV30 to TRBJ1-1, with D possibly matching TRBD1 (5 bases). The receptor was derived from a man in his forties or fifties in good health and CMV-seropositive. Sequencing used PBMCs. The CDR3 loop reads CAWKGDYNTEAFF. Written as DNA, the CDR3 is TGTGCCTGGAAAGGGGATTATAACACTGAAGCTTTCTTT.